This T cell receptor (beta chain) was recorded in a study of T cells in Graves' hyperthyroidism and ophthalmopathy. General study results and limits: Among thyroid clonotypes expanded above 0.001, most also appeared in blood.

Patients counted as stable if ophthalmopathy did not develop within 18 months. Disease duration under 2 months; hyperthyroidism patients were aged 18 to 65. From RNA transcripts, TCR beta CDR3 regions were amplified. The TCR CDR3 was amplified in a first-round RT-PCR using the HTBI primer set. TCRdb reanalysed the multiplex PCR reads using MiXCR and keeps one entry per CDR3 protein. The repertoire includes approximately 590,000 distinct CDR3 sequences, 46% of them detected once, and roughly 8.2% sits in the top ten. Germline CDR1 and CDR2: SGHTA and FQGNSA. CDR3 length: 16 amino acids. Trimming took 1 base from V and 6 from J; bases not matched to a gene: 8. Notes on this clonotype: Antigen unknown.

What was sequenced was peripheral blood or thyroid tissue (not recorded which). This sequence originates from a woman younger than 30 with Graves' hyperthyroidism. J is TRBJ2-2 and V is TRBV7-2; TRBD2 matches at 7 bases. The CDR3 loop reads CASSLVPPSGAGELFF. The CDR3 DNA reads TGTGCCAGCAGCTTAGTCCCCCCTAGCGGTGCCGGGGAGCTGTTTTTT.